Listed below are T cell receptor beta chains from one sample, sequenced in a study of early T cells in non-severe SARS-CoV-2 infection. TCRdb itself ran the 5' RACE reads through MiXCR, one entry per CDR3 protein. The sample records 45,000 to 55,000 distinct CDR3 sequences, approximately 6.7% being singletons. Sequencing was done on a sample of whole blood. The receptors here all came from an adult who was a healthcare worker with PCR-confirmed SARS-CoV-2 infection or an uninfected control (not recorded which). Both conserved end residues are part of each CDR3. Each record gives: CDR3 DNA, CDR3 protein, D gene, V gene, J gene, clone size. A D gene is named only where the DNA matches it firmly. Expanded clones get a size class; other rows say once, few or many, or leave the size out.

cdr3_nt: TGTGCCAGCTCACCTACCAGTTCCGGTCAGCCCCAGCATTTT
cdr3_aa: CASSPTSSGQPQHF
d_call: NA
v_call: TRBV18
j_call: TRBJ1-5
clone_size: many

cdr3_nt: TGTGCAAGTCGCTTAACAATTACACCGACAAATGAAAAACTGTTTTTT
cdr3_aa: CASRLTITPTNEKLFF
d_call: NA
v_call: TRBV12-2
j_call: TRBJ1-4
clone_size: many

cdr3_nt: TGCGCCAGCAGCCAAGACACCCCCATCTACAATGAGCAGTTCTTC
cdr3_aa: CASSQDTPIYNEQFF
d_call: NA
v_call: TRBV4-3
j_call: TRBJ2-1
clone_size: few

cdr3_nt: TGCAGTGCTAGAGATCCGTCCCGACAGGGGCCTAACACCGGGGAGCTGTTTTTT
cdr3_aa: CSARDPSRQGPNTGELFF
d_call: TRBD1
v_call: TRBV20-1
j_call: TRBJ2-2
clone_size: many

cdr3_nt: TGTGCCAGCAGCTTGTTTGGGGGGGGCGCAGATACGCAGTATTTT
cdr3_aa: CASSLFGGGADTQYF
d_call: NA
v_call: TRBV7-6
j_call: TRBJ2-3
clone_size: many

cdr3_nt: TGCAGCGTAAGCAGGGGGTCCACTGCGGAGCAGTTCTTC
cdr3_aa: CSVSRGSTAEQFF
d_call: TRBD1
v_call: TRBV29-1
j_call: TRBJ2-1
clone_size: NA

cdr3_nt: TGTGCCAGCAGCCAAGAGAGAGGGCTTTCACCCCTCCACTTT
cdr3_aa: CASSQERGLSPLHF
d_call: NA
v_call: TRBV3-1
j_call: TRBJ1-6
clone_size: many

cdr3_nt: TGTGCCACCAGTGAGTCGGAGACCCAGTACTTC
cdr3_aa: CATSESETQYF
d_call: NA
v_call: TRBV24-1
j_call: TRBJ2-5
clone_size: few

cdr3_nt: TGCAGTGCTAGCGCGGGAGCGGGGGGGTTCTACGAGCAGTACTTC
cdr3_aa: CSASAGAGGFYEQYF
d_call: TRBD2
v_call: TRBV20-1
j_call: TRBJ2-7
clone_size: many

cdr3_nt: TGTGCCACCAGCTACAACAGGGGGATGGCCAAAAACATTCAGTACTTC
cdr3_aa: CATSYNRGMAKNIQYF
d_call: TRBD1
v_call: TRBV15
j_call: TRBJ2-4
clone_size: many

cdr3_nt: TGTGCCAGCAGTTACGGTAGCGGGGGCGCAGATACGCAGTATTTT
cdr3_aa: CASSYGSGGADTQYF
d_call: TRBD2
v_call: TRBV6-5
j_call: TRBJ2-3
clone_size: many

cdr3_nt: TGTGCCAGCAGCCGGGACCTGACAGAGACCCAGTACTTC
cdr3_aa: CASSRDLTETQYF
d_call: NA
v_call: TRBV7-3
j_call: TRBJ2-5
clone_size: few

cdr3_nt: TGCAGCGTTGAACTGCTGGATTCACCCCTCCACTTT
cdr3_aa: CSVELLDSPLHF
d_call: NA
v_call: TRBV29-1
j_call: TRBJ1-6
clone_size: many

cdr3_nt: TGTGCCAGCAGTAACCTAGCGGGGAATTCCTACGAGCAGTACTTC
cdr3_aa: CASSNLAGNSYEQYF
d_call: TRBD2
v_call: TRBV27
j_call: TRBJ2-7
clone_size: few

cdr3_nt: TGCAGTGCTACCACAGGGCCCGAGCAGTACTTC
cdr3_aa: CSATTGPEQYF
d_call: NA
v_call: TRBV20-1
j_call: TRBJ2-7
clone_size: NA

cdr3_nt: TGTGCCAGCTCACCACCGAAACTAGCGGGGGGCAGACGAGAGACCCAGTACTTC
cdr3_aa: CASSPPKLAGGRRETQYF
d_call: TRBD2
v_call: TRBV18
j_call: TRBJ2-5
clone_size: NA

cdr3_nt: TGTGCCAGCAGCAAGGGAGGGGGACACCCGACCTACGAGCAGTACTTC
cdr3_aa: CASSKGGGHPTYEQYF
d_call: NA
v_call: TRBV9
j_call: TRBJ2-7
clone_size: few

cdr3_nt: TGTGCCAGCAGCATCAGGGGGACCGGGGAGCTGTTTTTT
cdr3_aa: CASSIRGTGELFF
d_call: TRBD1
v_call: TRBV7-8
j_call: TRBJ2-2
clone_size: few

cdr3_nt: TGTGCCAGCAGTTTAGGACAGGGAGGAAACGAGCAGTACTTC
cdr3_aa: CASSLGQGGNEQYF
d_call: TRBD1
v_call: TRBV27
j_call: TRBJ2-7
clone_size: many

cdr3_nt: TGTGCCTGGAGTAAAAGCGGGGGCCGCTACGAGCAGTACTTC
cdr3_aa: CAWSKSGGRYEQYF
d_call: TRBD2
v_call: TRBV30
j_call: TRBJ2-7
clone_size: NA

cdr3_nt: TGTGCCAGCAGCTTAGTCGGACTAGCGTATACCTACGAGCAGTACTTC
cdr3_aa: CASSLVGLAYTYEQYF
d_call: TRBD2
v_call: TRBV11-2
j_call: TRBJ2-7
clone_size: NA

cdr3_nt: TGTGCCAGCAGCCAAGTGGGTGCGGGATCTAGCACAGATACGCAGTATTTT
cdr3_aa: CASSQVGAGSSTDTQYF
d_call: NA
v_call: TRBV3-1
j_call: TRBJ2-3
clone_size: many

cdr3_nt: TGTGCCAGCAGCCAACAGTCATTCTCCTACGAGCAGTACTTC
cdr3_aa: CASSQQSFSYEQYF
d_call: NA
v_call: TRBV14
j_call: TRBJ2-7
clone_size: NA

cdr3_nt: TGTGCCAGCAGCCTTATGTCGGGGGCCAGCTACAATGAGCAGTTCTTC
cdr3_aa: CASSLMSGASYNEQFF
d_call: NA
v_call: TRBV7-2
j_call: TRBJ2-1
clone_size: few

cdr3_nt: TGTGCCAGCAGCCCCCGACTACAACGCACAGATACGCAGTATTTT
cdr3_aa: CASSPRLQRTDTQYF
d_call: NA
v_call: TRBV11-2
j_call: TRBJ2-3
clone_size: few

cdr3_nt: TGTGCCAGCAGAGTACAGGGGGCGATTATCTCCGGGGAGCTGTTTTTT
cdr3_aa: CASRVQGAIISGELFF
d_call: TRBD1
v_call: TRBV6-2/TRBV6-3
j_call: TRBJ2-2
clone_size: NA

cdr3_nt: TGCAGTGTGACTAGCGGGGGGACCTACGAGCAGTACTTC
cdr3_aa: CSVTSGGTYEQYF
d_call: TRBD2
v_call: TRBV20-1
j_call: TRBJ2-7
clone_size: many

cdr3_nt: TGTGCCAGTAGGGCGACTAGCGTCTCCCCCGAGACCCAGTACTTC
cdr3_aa: CASRATSVSPETQYF
d_call: TRBD2
v_call: TRBV19
j_call: TRBJ2-5
clone_size: few

cdr3_nt: TGCGCCAGCAGGGGACTAGCGGGGGGCCTCAACACCGGGGAGCTGTTTTTT
cdr3_aa: CASRGLAGGLNTGELFF
d_call: TRBD2
v_call: TRBV4-3
j_call: TRBJ2-2
clone_size: many

cdr3_nt: TGTGCCAGCAGCCAGGGACAGAGACTAAGATATGGCTACACCTTC
cdr3_aa: CASSQGQRLRYGYTF
d_call: TRBD1
v_call: TRBV3-1
j_call: TRBJ1-2
clone_size: few

cdr3_nt: TGCGCCAGCAGTAATAGCTACGAGCAGTACTTC
cdr3_aa: CASSNSYEQYF
d_call: NA
v_call: TRBV5-1
j_call: TRBJ2-7
clone_size: many

cdr3_nt: TGCGCCAGCAGCCTGCAACAGGGATCGCAAAGGGGTGGCTACACCTTC
cdr3_aa: CASSLQQGSQRGGYTF
d_call: NA
v_call: TRBV5-1
j_call: TRBJ1-2
clone_size: many

cdr3_nt: TGTGCCAGCAGCCCGACAGTATTACCCTCTAATTCACCCCTCCACTTT
cdr3_aa: CASSPTVLPSNSPLHF
d_call: NA
v_call: TRBV5-4
j_call: TRBJ1-6
clone_size: many

cdr3_nt: TGTGCCAGCAGCAAGGACAGGGACGTTGGGGACTATGGCTACACCTTC
cdr3_aa: CASSKDRDVGDYGYTF
d_call: TRBD1
v_call: TRBV7-2
j_call: TRBJ1-2
clone_size: many

cdr3_nt: TGTGCCAGCAGTAAGGCCGCCGGGGCCACAGATACGCAGTATTTT
cdr3_aa: CASSKAAGATDTQYF
d_call: NA
v_call: TRBV7-9
j_call: TRBJ2-3
clone_size: many

cdr3_nt: TGTGCCAGCAGTACCCCCGGGATTATCTACGAGCAGTACTTC
cdr3_aa: CASSTPGIIYEQYF
d_call: NA
v_call: TRBV6-2/TRBV6-3
j_call: TRBJ2-7
clone_size: many

cdr3_nt: TGTGCCAGCAGTTACTCGAAGGCGGGACTAGCGGGGGTCACAGCCAAAAACATTCAGTACTTC
cdr3_aa: CASSYSKAGLAGVTAKNIQYF
d_call: TRBD2
v_call: TRBV6-5
j_call: TRBJ2-4
clone_size: many

cdr3_nt: TGTGCCAGCAGCTTATTGCAGGGGCTGAGTGAGCAGTACTTC
cdr3_aa: CASSLLQGLSEQYF
d_call: NA
v_call: TRBV7-9
j_call: TRBJ2-7
clone_size: NA

cdr3_nt: TGTGCCAGCTCACCAAACCAAGGAGATACAGATACGCAGTATTTT
cdr3_aa: CASSPNQGDTDTQYF
d_call: NA
v_call: TRBV18
j_call: TRBJ2-3
clone_size: many

cdr3_nt: TGTGCCAGCAGCCAAGATCTCGAGCTAGCGGGCGCTGGAGGGGTGCAGTTCTTC
cdr3_aa: CASSQDLELAGAGGVQFF
d_call: TRBD2
v_call: TRBV4-2
j_call: TRBJ2-1
clone_size: many

cdr3_nt: TGCAGTGCTAGAAGCCCGGCCGGACGCAGAGCTAGCACAGATACGCAGTATTTT
cdr3_aa: CSARSPAGRRASTDTQYF
d_call: NA
v_call: TRBV20-1
j_call: TRBJ2-3
clone_size: few

cdr3_nt: TGTGCCAGCAAGAGAGGACAGGGGGCTGACGAGCAGTACTTC
cdr3_aa: CASKRGQGADEQYF
d_call: TRBD1
v_call: TRBV7-9
j_call: TRBJ2-7
clone_size: few

cdr3_nt: TGTGCCAGCAGCCAAGCGGGGGGGTATAGCACAGATACGCAGTATTTT
cdr3_aa: CASSQAGGYSTDTQYF
d_call: TRBD2
v_call: TRBV3-1
j_call: TRBJ2-3
clone_size: many

cdr3_nt: TGTGCCACCAGTGATACAGACAGGGTGGAGGATACGCAGTATTTT
cdr3_aa: CATSDTDRVEDTQYF
d_call: TRBD1
v_call: TRBV24-1
j_call: TRBJ2-3
clone_size: many

cdr3_nt: TGTGCCAGCAGCGACAGGTTTAAGGGAGAAAAACTGTTTTTT
cdr3_aa: CASSDRFKGEKLFF
d_call: NA
v_call: TRBV3-1
j_call: TRBJ1-4
clone_size: many

cdr3_nt: TGTGCCAGCAGCCGAACCCAGGGGGCGATTGAGCAGTTCTTC
cdr3_aa: CASSRTQGAIEQFF
d_call: TRBD1
v_call: TRBV11-2
j_call: TRBJ2-1
clone_size: many

cdr3_nt: TGTGCCAGCAGCTTAGAGGGGTTGGATGGCTACACCTTC
cdr3_aa: CASSLEGLDGYTF
d_call: NA
v_call: TRBV7-2
j_call: TRBJ1-2
clone_size: many

cdr3_nt: TGTGCCAGCAGGACAACAGCTCCCTATGGCTACACCTTC
cdr3_aa: CASRTTAPYGYTF
d_call: NA
v_call: TRBV6-2/TRBV6-3
j_call: TRBJ1-2
clone_size: many

cdr3_nt: TGCGCCAGCAGGCACCCGGGACAGGGGGTCTCTGAAGCTTTCTTT
cdr3_aa: CASRHPGQGVSEAFF
d_call: TRBD1
v_call: TRBV5-1
j_call: TRBJ1-1
clone_size: NA

cdr3_nt: TGTGCCGGAGCGACAGGGTCTTCGAACGAGCAGTACTTC
cdr3_aa: CAGATGSSNEQYF
d_call: TRBD1
v_call: TRBV6-1
j_call: TRBJ2-7
clone_size: NA

cdr3_nt: TGTGCCAGCAGCTTGTGGGATTTGTCAGCTAACTATGGCTACACCTTC
cdr3_aa: CASSLWDLSANYGYTF
d_call: NA
v_call: TRBV7-8
j_call: TRBJ1-2
clone_size: many

cdr3_nt: TGTGCCAGCAGCGTAGAAGCGGGGGGATTTGAGCAGTTCTTC
cdr3_aa: CASSVEAGGFEQFF
d_call: TRBD2
v_call: TRBV9
j_call: TRBJ2-1
clone_size: many

cdr3_nt: TGCGCCAGCAGCCAAGATGGCGGGGGGTCCTCCAATGAGCAGTTCTTC
cdr3_aa: CASSQDGGGSSNEQFF
d_call: TRBD2
v_call: TRBV4-3
j_call: TRBJ2-1
clone_size: many

cdr3_nt: TGTGCCATCAGGCAGAACACTGAAGCTTTCTTT
cdr3_aa: CAIRQNTEAFF
d_call: NA
v_call: TRBV10-3
j_call: TRBJ1-1
clone_size: many

cdr3_nt: TGCAGCGTTGGGGGACAGACCATAGGAGTCTCTGGGGCCAACGTCCTGACTTTC
cdr3_aa: CSVGGQTIGVSGANVLTF
d_call: TRBD1
v_call: TRBV29-1
j_call: TRBJ2-6
clone_size: few

cdr3_nt: TGTGCCAGCAGCTTAGGTGCGGGGGGGCCTGGAGAGACCCAGTACTTC
cdr3_aa: CASSLGAGGPGETQYF
d_call: TRBD2
v_call: TRBV11-2
j_call: TRBJ2-5
clone_size: few

cdr3_nt: TGTGCCAGCAGTTACGGACAGGGGGCGAATAGTGAGCAGTTCTTC
cdr3_aa: CASSYGQGANSEQFF
d_call: TRBD1
v_call: TRBV2
j_call: TRBJ2-1
clone_size: medium-sized